The 23 T cell receptor beta chains below all came from one sample that was sequenced in a study of blood T cells in healthy people across ages. PCR was performed a second time for about 6 to 12 cycles using a sample-barcoded 5' primer and a J-beta primer mix. In TCRdb, the 5' RACE reads were re-called with MiXCR into one record per CDR3 protein. The sample yields about 750,000 distinct CDR3 sequences, 40% to 65% seen once. Sequencing was done on a sample of blood. The receptors were gathered from a man at least 80 years old in good health.

This clonotype was recorded a few times. As DNA, the CDR3 is TGTGCCAGCAGCCACGACAGGGCCAGGGGCTACACCTTC. Encoded protein: CASSHDRARGYTF. The chain employs TRBV12-3 or TRBV12-4 and TRBJ1-2; 7 bases align to TRBD1. J gave up 8 bases and V 6 bases, and 9 bases lay outside the gene matches. This CDR3 contains 13 residues.

This clonotype was seen only a few times. The chain uses TRBV4-2 and TRBJ2-3, with 11 bases lining up with TRBD2. J gave up 14 bases and V 0 bases, and 13 bases lay outside the gene matches. Germline CDR1 LGHNA, CDR2 YNFKEQ. The CDR3 consists of 16 residues. The CDR3: CASSQELAGVLRYAYF. The DNA for the CDR3 is TGTGCCAGCAGCCAAGAACTAGCGGGAGTCCTCAGATACGCGTATTTT.

This chain connects TRBV14 to TRBJ2-1; 11 bases line up with TRBD2. Germline loops: CDR1 SGHDN, CDR2 FVKESK. CDR3 length: 17 residues. The ends lost 4 bases at V and 3 bases at J; junction bases unmatched: 8. CDR3 sequence (DNA): TGTGCCAGCAGCCGGGCATTAGCGGGAGGGCGCTACAATGAGCAGTTCTTC. Translation: CASSRALAGGRYNEQFF.

V is TRBV18 and J is TRBJ2-5, with TRBD2 as a possible D gene (6 bases). The CDR3 is 15 residues long. V was pared by 3 bases and J by 5 bases, with 16 bases between. The germline CDR1 and CDR2 sequences are KGHSH and LQKENI. The DNA for the CDR3 is TGTGCCAGCTCACCTCCTAGCGCCCCAGGGGAGACCCAGTACTTC. Protein: CASSPPSAPGETQYF.

The genes are TRBV4-2 and TRBJ1-5, with TRBD1 identical over 10 bases. Germline V gives CDR1 LGHNA, CDR2 YNFKEQ. CDR3 length equals 18 residues. V lost 5 bases and J lost 1; bases outside the gene matches: 11. The DNA for the CDR3 is TGTGCCAGCAGCAACCGGGACAGGGGCGCCTCGAGCAATCAGCCCCAGCATTTT. Protein product: CASSNRDRGASSNQPQHF.

The chain joins TRBV5-1 to TRBJ2-1; a possible D gene is TRBD1 (6 bases). This CDR3 has 14 residues. Looked up from germline, CDR1 is SGHRS and CDR2 is YFSETQ. Trimming removed 4 bases at V and 4 bases at J, with 12 bases between. In DNA, the CDR3 is TGCGCCAGCAGCCTAGGACAGATTTACAATGAGCAGTTCTTC. It is translated as CASSLGQIYNEQFF.

The chain carries TRBV10-3 and TRBJ2-3, with 8 bases lining up with TRBD2. The CDR3 loop spans 14 amino acids. Germline V lookup: CDR1 ENHRY, CDR2 SYGVKD. The V segment lost 9 bases and the J segment 1 base; nucleotides outside the gene matches: 6. The CDR3 sequence is CAIWTSRRTDTQYF. CDR3 in DNA: TGTGCCATTTGGACTAGCAGACGCACAGATACGCAGTATTTT.

V and J are TRBV20-1 and TRBJ1-2, with D perhaps matching TRBD1 (5 bases). V lost 5 bases and J lost 6, with 16 bases in between. This CDR3 comprises 13 residues. CDR1 and CDR2 (germline): DFQATT, SNEGSKA (reference sequence). CDR3 DNA sequence: TGCAGTGCTTCCCCGGGACGATCCGATGGCTACACCTTC. Protein: CSASPGRSDGYTF.

Comments on this clonotype: The junction shows a germline mismatch at one end, possibly a read error. The V gene is TRBV29-1, the J gene TRBJ2-3; D is undetermined. The CDR3 runs to 13 residues. The germline CDR1 and CDR2 sequences are SQVTM and ANQGSEA. This chain's CDR3 is CSVEGFRTDAQYF. The CDR3 nucleotides read TGCAGCGTTGAGGGGTTCCGAACAGATGCGCAGTATTTT.

Only a few counts were recorded for this clonotype. CDR3 sequence: CASSQRAGGYNEQFF. CDR3 bases: TGTGCCAGCAGCCAAAGAGCGGGGGGCTACAATGAGCAGTTCTTC. This chain uses TRBV3-1 with TRBJ2-1, with 9 nucleotides matching TRBD2. CDR1 is LGHDT and CDR2 is YNNKEL in the germline V gene (reference sequence). The CDR3 runs 15 residues. The V gene end was trimmed by 2 bases and the J gene end by 3 bases; junction bases not matched to a gene: 2.

The rearrangement links TRBV20-1 to TRBJ2-1, with 8 bases lining up with TRBD1. This CDR3 spans 15 amino acids. The germline V gene encodes CDR1 DFQATT and CDR2 SNEGSKA (reference sequence). The V gene end was trimmed by 7 bases and the J gene end by 6 bases; junction bases not matched to a gene: 14. In DNA, the CDR3 is TGCAGTGTCTTCTCAACCACAGGGGGAAGCAATGAGCAGTTCTTC. Encoded protein: CSVFSTTGGSNEQFF.

In this sample, this clonotype turned up a few times. This rearrangement joins TRBV20-1 to TRBJ2-3, with TRBD1 matching 9 bases. Germline CDR1 DFQATT, CDR2 SNEGSKA (reference sequence). V shed 6 bases, J shed 3 bases, and the junction held 4 bases outside the gene matches. This CDR3 has 13 amino acids. CDR3 coding DNA: TGCAGTGCCCCCGGGACAGGGACAGATACGCAGTATTTT. Protein: CSAPGTGTDTQYF.

Regarding this clonotype: Lacking the conserved final phenylalanine or tryptophan, this CDR3 likely reflects a read error. The chain recombines TRBV5-1 with TRBJ2-5; TRBD1 aligns across 7 bases. The J call may be incorrect, as the DNA end agrees better with TRBJ2-7. Germline V gives CDR1 SGHRS, CDR2 YFSETQ. The CDR3 runs to 14 residues. CDR3 DNA sequence: TGCGCCAGCAGCGCGGCCGGGACAGTACACGAGCAGTACATC. This codes for CASSAAGTVHEQYI.

This chain links TRBV6-5 with TRBJ2-4, with D perhaps TRBD1 (5 bases). Germline V CDR1 and CDR2: MNHEY, SVGAGI. V was trimmed by 3 bases and J by 0 bases, leaving 12 bases between them. The CDR3 contains 16 residues. This CDR3 reads CASSYSIGAAKNIQYF. In nucleotides, the CDR3 is TGTGCCAGCAGTTATAGTATAGGGGCAGCCAAAAACATTCAGTACTTC.

The chain carries TRBV29-1 and TRBJ1-1, with TRBD1 as a possible D gene (5 bases). The germline V gene encodes CDR1 SQVTM and CDR2 ANQGSEA. This CDR3 contains 13 residues. Trimming removed 4 bases at V and 3 bases at J, with 12 bases between. As DNA, the CDR3 is TGCAGCGTTGTAAGGGGACGGGACACTGAAGCTTTCTTT. Amino acids: CSVVRGRDTEAFF.

The rearrangement joins TRBV5-1 to TRBJ2-7; tentative D call: TRBD2 (5 bases). The CDR3 runs to 13 residues. The germline CDR1 and CDR2 sequences are SGHRS and YFSETQ. Trimming removed 4 bases at V and 5 bases at J, with 13 bases between. CDR3 region: CASSPNGVNEQYF. The CDR3 DNA sequence: TGCGCCAGCAGCCCGAACGGGGTTAACGAGCAGTACTTC.

The rearrangement uses TRBV5-6 and TRBJ2-7; TRBD1 is a possible D gene (6 bases). The CDR3 consists of 14 residues. The ends were cut back, 6 bases at V and 6 bases at J, with 19 bases in the middle. Per the germline V gene, CDR1 is SGHDT and CDR2 is YYEEEE. The CDR3 nucleotides are TGTGCCAGCAATCGACAGGTGGCCGGAATCGAGCAGTACTTC. Translated, it gives CASNRQVAGIEQYF.

This clonotype has just one count. This chain connects TRBV11-1 to TRBJ2-2; D perhaps matches TRBD2 (6 bases). CDR3 length: 15 amino acids. The germline V gene has CDR1 SGHAT and CDR2 FQDESV (reference sequence). The germline V and J ends were trimmed by 5 bases and 1 base, with 11 bases remaining between them. The CDR3 is CASSTGGRNTGELFF. For the CDR3, the DNA is TGTGCCAGCAGCACCGGGGGACGGAACACCGGGGAGCTGTTTTTT.

This clonotype was picked up many times. The genes are TRBV15 and TRBJ2-6; possibly TRBD1 for D (6 bases). In germline, CDR1 is LNHNV, CDR2 YYDKDF (reference sequence). This CDR3 has 16 amino acids. The V and J ends lost 1 base and 6 bases respectively, with 13 bases between them. CDR3 in amino acids: CATSRGEGGLANVLTF. The CDR3 nucleotides read TGTGCCACCAGCAGAGGGGAAGGGGGTTTGGCCAACGTCCTGACTTTC. Full variable domain (remainder filled in from reference TRBV15 and TRBJ2-6): DAMVIQNPRYQVTQFGKPVTLSCSQTLNHNVMYWYQQKSSQAPKLLFHYYDKDFNNEADTPDNFQSRRPNTSFCFLDIRSPGLGDTAMYLCATSRGEGGLANVLTFGAGSRLTVL.

V usage is TRBV7-2 and J usage is TRBJ2-1; 7 bases align to TRBD1. The CDR3 loop spans 16 amino acids. Per germline, CDR1 SGHTA and CDR2 FQGNSA. The trim removed 5 bases at V and 5 bases at J, leaving 12 bases unmatched. CDR3 nucleotides: TGTGCCAGCAGCCGAAACCGGGACAGAGGTAACAATGAGCAGTTCTTC. Translated: CASSRNRDRGNNEQFF.

The chain combines TRBV2 with TRBJ2-1; TRBD2 might be the D (6 bases). In germline, CDR1 is SNHLY, CDR2 FYNNEI. Trimming left V 6 bases short and J 7 bases short, with 16 bases between. The CDR3 has 14 amino acids. The CDR3 DNA reads TGTGCCAGCAGAATAAGCGGGTGGATGAATGAGCAGTTCTTC. Protein: CASRISGWMNEQFF. The full variable domain, in which reference TRBV2 and TRBJ2-1 provide the parts outside the CDR3, is EPEVTQTPSHQVTQMGQEVILRCVPISNHLYFYWYRQILGQKVEFLVSFYNNEISEKSEIFDDQFSVERPDGSNFTLKIRSTKLEDSAMYFCASRISGWMNEQFFGPGTRLTVL.

This clonotype came up a few times. The J gene is TRBJ2-1, the V gene TRBV11-1; TRBD1 matches 7 bases. J lost 3 bases, V lost 4 bases, and 12 bases had no gene match. The CDR3 spans 17 residues. Germline-derived CDR1 and CDR2 are SGHAT and FQDESV (reference sequence). CDR3 nucleotide sequence: TGTGCCAGCAGCTCGTCCCGGGACAGTCTAGACTACAATGAGCAGTTCTTC. Protein product: CASSSSRDSLDYNEQFF.

This chain joins TRBV20-1 and TRBJ2-5; weak D call: TRBD2 (6 bases). The CDR3 is made up of 12 amino acids. Per the germline V gene, CDR1 is DFQATT and CDR2 is SNEGSKA (reference sequence). The germline V and J ends were trimmed by 8 bases and 1 base, with 11 bases remaining between them. The CDR3 reads CSRTGAQETQYF. The CDR3 nucleotides read TGCAGTCGCACGGGAGCCCAAGAGACCCAGTACTTC.